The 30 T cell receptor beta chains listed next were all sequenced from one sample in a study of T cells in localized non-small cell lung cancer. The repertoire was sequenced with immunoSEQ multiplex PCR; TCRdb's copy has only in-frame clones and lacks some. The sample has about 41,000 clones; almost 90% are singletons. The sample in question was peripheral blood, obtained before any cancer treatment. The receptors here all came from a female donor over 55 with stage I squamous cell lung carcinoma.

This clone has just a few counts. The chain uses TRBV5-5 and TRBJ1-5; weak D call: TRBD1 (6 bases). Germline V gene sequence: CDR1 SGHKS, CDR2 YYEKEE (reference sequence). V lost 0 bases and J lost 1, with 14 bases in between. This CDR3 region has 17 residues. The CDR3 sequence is CASSLGHRAGSNQPQHF. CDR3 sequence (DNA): TGTGCCAGCAGCTTGGGACACAGGGCTGGGAGCAATCAGCCCCAGCATTTT.

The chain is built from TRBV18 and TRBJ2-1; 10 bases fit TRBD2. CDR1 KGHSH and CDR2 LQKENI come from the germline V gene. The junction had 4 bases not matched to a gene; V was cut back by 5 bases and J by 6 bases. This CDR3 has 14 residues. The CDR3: CASSSGLAVNEQFF. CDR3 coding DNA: TGTGCCAGCTCATCCGGACTAGCGGTCAATGAGCAGTTCTTC.

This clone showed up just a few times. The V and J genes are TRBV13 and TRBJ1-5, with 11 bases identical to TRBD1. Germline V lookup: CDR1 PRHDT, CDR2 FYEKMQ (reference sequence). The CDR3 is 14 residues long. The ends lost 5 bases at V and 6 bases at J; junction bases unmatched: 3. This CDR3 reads CASSAGQGVQPQHF. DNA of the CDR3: TGTGCCAGCAGCGCGGGACAGGGGGTTCAGCCCCAGCATTTT.

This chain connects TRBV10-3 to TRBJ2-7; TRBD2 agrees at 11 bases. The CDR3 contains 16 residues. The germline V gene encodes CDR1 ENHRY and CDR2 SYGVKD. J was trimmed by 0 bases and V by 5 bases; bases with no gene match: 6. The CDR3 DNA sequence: TGTGCCATCAGTTCTCGACTAGCGGGGAGCTCCTACGAGCAGTACTTC. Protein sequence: CAISSRLAGSSYEQYF.

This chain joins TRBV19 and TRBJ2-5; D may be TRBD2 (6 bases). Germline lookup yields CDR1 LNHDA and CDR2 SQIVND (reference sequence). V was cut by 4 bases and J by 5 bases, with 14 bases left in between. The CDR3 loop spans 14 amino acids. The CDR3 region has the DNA TGTGCCAGTAGTAGTTCGGGAGTTGGGGAGACCCAGTACTTC. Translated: CASSSSGVGETQYF.

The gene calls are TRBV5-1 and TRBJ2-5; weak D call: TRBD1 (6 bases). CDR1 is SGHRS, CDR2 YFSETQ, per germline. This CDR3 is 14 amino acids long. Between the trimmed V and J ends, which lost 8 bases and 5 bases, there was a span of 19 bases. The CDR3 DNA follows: TGCGCCAGTGCACAGGGCCTCGAGGGGGAGACCCAGTACTTC. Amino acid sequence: CASAQGLEGETQYF.

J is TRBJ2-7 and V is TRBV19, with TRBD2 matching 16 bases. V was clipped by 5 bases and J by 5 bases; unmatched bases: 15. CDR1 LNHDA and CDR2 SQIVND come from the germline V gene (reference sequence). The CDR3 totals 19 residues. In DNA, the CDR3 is TGTGCCAGTAGTCCGGACAGTACGGGACTAGCGGGAGGGCTCCACGAGCAGTACTTC. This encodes CASSPDSTGLAGGLHEQYF. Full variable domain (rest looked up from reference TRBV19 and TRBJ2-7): DGGITQSPKYLFRKEGQNVTLSCEQNLNHDAMYWYRQDPGQGLRLIYYSQIVNDFQKGDIAEGYSVSREKKESFPLTVTSAQKNPTAFYLCASSPDSTGLAGGLHEQYFGPGTRLTVT.

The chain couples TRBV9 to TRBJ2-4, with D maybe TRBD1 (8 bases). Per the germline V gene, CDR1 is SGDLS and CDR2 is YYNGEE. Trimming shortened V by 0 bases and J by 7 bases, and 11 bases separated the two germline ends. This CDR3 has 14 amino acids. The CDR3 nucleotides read TGTGCCAGCAGCGTAGAACAGGGGGGGAACATTCAGTACTTC. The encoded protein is CASSVEQGGNIQYF.

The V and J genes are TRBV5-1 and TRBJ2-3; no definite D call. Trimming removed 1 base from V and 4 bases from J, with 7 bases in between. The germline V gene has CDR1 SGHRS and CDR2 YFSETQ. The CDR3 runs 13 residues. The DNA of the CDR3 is TGCGCCAGCAGCTTGATCAGGTCAGATACGCAGTATTTT. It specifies CASSLIRSDTQYF.

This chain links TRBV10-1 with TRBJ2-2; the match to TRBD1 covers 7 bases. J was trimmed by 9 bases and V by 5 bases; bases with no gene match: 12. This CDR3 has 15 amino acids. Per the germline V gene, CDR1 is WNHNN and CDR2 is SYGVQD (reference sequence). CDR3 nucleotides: TGCGCCAGCAGTAGGGACAGAGGGATGGAACGGGAGCTGTTTTTT. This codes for CASSRDRGMERELFF.

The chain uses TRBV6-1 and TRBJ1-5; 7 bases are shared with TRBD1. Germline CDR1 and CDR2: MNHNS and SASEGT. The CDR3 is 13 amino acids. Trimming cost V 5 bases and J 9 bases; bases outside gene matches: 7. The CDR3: CASSQQGTGPQHF. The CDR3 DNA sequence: TGTGCCAGCAGTCAACAGGGGACTGGGCCCCAGCATTTT.

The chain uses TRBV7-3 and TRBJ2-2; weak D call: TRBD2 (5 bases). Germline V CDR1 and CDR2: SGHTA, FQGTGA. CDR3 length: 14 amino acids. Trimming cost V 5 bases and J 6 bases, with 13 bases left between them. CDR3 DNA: TGTGCCAGCAGCCCTAGCAATATGGCCGGGGAGCTGTTTTTT. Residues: CASSPSNMAGELFF.

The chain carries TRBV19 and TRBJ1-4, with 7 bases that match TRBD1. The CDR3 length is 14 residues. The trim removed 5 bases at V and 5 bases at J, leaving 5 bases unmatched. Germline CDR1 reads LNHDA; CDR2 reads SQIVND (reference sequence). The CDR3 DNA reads TGTGCCAGTAGTCTGGGACAGTCGAATGAAAAACTGTTTTTT. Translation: CASSLGQSNEKLFF. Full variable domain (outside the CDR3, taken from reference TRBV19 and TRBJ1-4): DGGITQSPKYLFRKEGQNVTLSCEQNLNHDAMYWYRQDPGQGLRLIYYSQIVNDFQKGDIAEGYSVSREKKESFPLTVTSAQKNPTAFYLCASSLGQSNEKLFFGSGTQLSVL.

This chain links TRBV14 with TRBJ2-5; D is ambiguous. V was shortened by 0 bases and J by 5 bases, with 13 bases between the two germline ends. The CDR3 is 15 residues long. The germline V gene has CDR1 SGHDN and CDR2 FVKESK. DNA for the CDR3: TGTGCCAGCAGCCAAGAACCTACGGGTGTCGAGACCCAGTACTTC. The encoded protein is CASSQEPTGVETQYF.

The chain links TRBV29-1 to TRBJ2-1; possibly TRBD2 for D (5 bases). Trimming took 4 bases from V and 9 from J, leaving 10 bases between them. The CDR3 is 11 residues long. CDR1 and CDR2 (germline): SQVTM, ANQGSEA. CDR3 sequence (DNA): TGCAGCGTTGTTCCGGGGTTTGAGCAGTTCTTC. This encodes CSVVPGFEQFF.

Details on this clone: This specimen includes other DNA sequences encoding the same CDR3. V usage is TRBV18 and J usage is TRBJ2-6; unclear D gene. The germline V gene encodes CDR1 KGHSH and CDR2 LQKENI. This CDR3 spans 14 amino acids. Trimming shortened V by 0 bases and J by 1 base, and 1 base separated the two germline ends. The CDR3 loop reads CASSPPSGANVLTF. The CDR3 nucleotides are TGTGCCAGCTCACCACCGTCTGGGGCCAACGTCCTGACTTTC. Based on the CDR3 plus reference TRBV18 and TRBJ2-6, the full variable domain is NAGVMQNPRHLVRRRGQEARLRCSPMKGHSHVYWYRQLPEEGLKFMVYLQKENIIDESGMPKERFSAEFPKEGPSILRIQQVVRGDSAAYFCASSPPSGANVLTFGAGSRLTVL.

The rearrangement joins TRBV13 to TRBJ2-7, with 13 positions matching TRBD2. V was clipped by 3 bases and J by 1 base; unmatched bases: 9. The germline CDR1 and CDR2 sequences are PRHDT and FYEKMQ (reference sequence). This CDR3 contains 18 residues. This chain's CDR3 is CASSLEGLAGAISYEQYF. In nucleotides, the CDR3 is TGTGCCAGCAGCTTGGAAGGACTAGCGGGAGCGATATCCTACGAGCAGTACTTC.

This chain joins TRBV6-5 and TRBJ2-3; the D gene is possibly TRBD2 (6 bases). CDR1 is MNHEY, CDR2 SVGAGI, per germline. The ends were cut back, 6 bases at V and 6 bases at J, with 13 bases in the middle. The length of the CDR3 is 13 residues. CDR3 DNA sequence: TGTGCCAGCAGGAGGGACTCGTCGGATACGCAGTATTTT. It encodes CASRRDSSDTQYF.

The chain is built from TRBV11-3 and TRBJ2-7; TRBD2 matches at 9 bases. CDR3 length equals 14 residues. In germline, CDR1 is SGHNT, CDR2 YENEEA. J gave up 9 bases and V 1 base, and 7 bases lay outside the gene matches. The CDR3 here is CASSLATSGVGQYF. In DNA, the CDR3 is TGTGCCAGCAGCTTAGCGACTAGCGGCGTAGGGCAGTACTTC.

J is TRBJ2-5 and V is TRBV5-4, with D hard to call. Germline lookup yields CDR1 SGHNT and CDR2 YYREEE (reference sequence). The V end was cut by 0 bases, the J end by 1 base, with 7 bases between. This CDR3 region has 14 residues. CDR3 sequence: CASSLGRSQETQYF. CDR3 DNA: TGTGCCAGCAGCTTGGGTCGGAGCCAAGAGACCCAGTACTTC.

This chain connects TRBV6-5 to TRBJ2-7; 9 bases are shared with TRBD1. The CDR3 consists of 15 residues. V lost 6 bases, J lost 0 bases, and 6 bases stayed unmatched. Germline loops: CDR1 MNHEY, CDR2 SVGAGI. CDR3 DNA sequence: TGTGCCAGCAGGCTCGGACAGGGGACCTCCTACGAGCAGTACTTC. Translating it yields CASRLGQGTSYEQYF.

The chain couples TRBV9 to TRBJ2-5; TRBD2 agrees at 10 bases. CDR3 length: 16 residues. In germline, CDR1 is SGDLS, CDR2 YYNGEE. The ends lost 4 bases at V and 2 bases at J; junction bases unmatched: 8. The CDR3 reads CASSPQLAGRQETQYF. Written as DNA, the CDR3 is TGTGCCAGCAGCCCCCAACTAGCGGGACGGCAAGAGACCCAGTACTTC.

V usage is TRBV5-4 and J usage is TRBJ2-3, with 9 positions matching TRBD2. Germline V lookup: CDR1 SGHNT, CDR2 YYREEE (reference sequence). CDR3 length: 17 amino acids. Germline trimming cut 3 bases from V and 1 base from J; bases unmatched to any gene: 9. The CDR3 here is CASSWGIAGDRTDTQYF. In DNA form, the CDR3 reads TGTGCCAGCAGCTGGGGAATAGCGGGAGACCGCACAGATACGCAGTATTTT.

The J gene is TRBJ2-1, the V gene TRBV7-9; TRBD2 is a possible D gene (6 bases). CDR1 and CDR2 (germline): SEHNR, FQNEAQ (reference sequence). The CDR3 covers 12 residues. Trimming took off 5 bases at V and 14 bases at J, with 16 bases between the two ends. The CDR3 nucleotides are TGTGCCAGCAGCCCCCGTGCGGGCGGGGAGTTCTTC. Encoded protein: CASSPRAGGEFF.

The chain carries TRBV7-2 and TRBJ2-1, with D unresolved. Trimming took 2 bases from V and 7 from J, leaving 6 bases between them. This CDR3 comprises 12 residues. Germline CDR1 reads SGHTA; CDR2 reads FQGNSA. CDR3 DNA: TGTGCCAGCAGCTTAACTGGGAATGAGCAGTTCTTC. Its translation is CASSLTGNEQFF.

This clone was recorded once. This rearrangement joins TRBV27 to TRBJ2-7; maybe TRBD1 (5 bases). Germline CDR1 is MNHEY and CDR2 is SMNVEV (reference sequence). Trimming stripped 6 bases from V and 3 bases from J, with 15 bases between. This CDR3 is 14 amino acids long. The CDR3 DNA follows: TGTGCCAGCAGCCTTCAGGGAATTCTCTACGAGCAGTACTTC. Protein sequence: CASSLQGILYEQYF.

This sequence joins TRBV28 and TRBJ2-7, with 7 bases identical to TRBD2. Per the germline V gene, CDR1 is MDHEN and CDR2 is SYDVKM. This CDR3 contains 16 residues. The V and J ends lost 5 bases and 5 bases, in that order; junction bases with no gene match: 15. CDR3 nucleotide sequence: TGTGCCAGCAGTGTCACCAGCGGGAAGGTCGTCCACGAGCAGTACTTC. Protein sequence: CASSVTSGKVVHEQYF.

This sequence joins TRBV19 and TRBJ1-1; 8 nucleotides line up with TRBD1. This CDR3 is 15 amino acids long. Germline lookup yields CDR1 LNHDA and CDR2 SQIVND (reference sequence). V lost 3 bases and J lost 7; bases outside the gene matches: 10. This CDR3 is CASSINDRGLGEAFF. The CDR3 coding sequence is TGTGCCAGTAGTATTAACGACAGGGGTTTGGGTGAAGCTTTCTTT.

The CDR3, as DNA: TGTGCCAGCACGGCGGGGACAGGGCGGTACGAGCAGTACTTC. Encoded protein: CASTAGTGRYEQYF. V usage is TRBV7-2 and J usage is TRBJ2-7; the match to TRBD1 covers 9 bases. The germline V gene has CDR1 SGHTA and CDR2 FQGNSA. The CDR3 extends over 14 amino acids. V dropped 7 bases and J dropped 4; count of bases not matched to a gene: 8.

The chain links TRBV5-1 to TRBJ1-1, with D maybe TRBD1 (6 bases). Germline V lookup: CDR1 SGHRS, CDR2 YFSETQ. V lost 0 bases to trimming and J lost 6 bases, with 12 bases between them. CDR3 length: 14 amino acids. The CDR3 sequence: CASSLEGGPAEAFF. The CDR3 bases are TGCGCCAGCAGCTTGGAGGGGGGGCCCGCTGAAGCTTTCTTT.